A single sample is the source of the 16 T cell receptor beta chains below, sequenced in a study of T-cell memory formation after mild COVID-19. TCRdb itself ran the 5' RACE reads through MiXCR, one entry per CDR3 protein. This table holds roughly 280,000 distinct CDR3 sequences, around 15% found once. Sequencing was performed on PBMCs or a T cell subset sorted from them (not recorded which). The origin of the receptors is a man between 18 and 29 years old who had mild COVID-19 (a few samples of this study predate the infection). Cell type and time point are not known.

The sample holds a few counts of this clonotype. The rearrangement links TRBV6-5 to TRBJ1-6, with D unclear. The CDR3 totals 15 residues. The V and J ends lost 5 bases and 5 bases respectively, with 13 bases between them. Looked up from germline, CDR1 is MNHEY and CDR2 is SVGAGI. CDR3: CASSGSGFDNSPLHF. In DNA, the CDR3 is TGTGCCAGCAGTGGTTCGGGGTTCGATAATTCACCCCTCCACTTT.

The V and J genes are TRBV7-9 and TRBJ1-1, with D perhaps matching TRBD1 (5 bases). The CDR3 loop spans 14 amino acids. Deletions cut 1 base from V and 10 bases from J, with 16 bases between. Germline CDR1 is SEHNR and CDR2 is FQNEAQ (reference sequence). The DNA for the CDR3 is TGTGCCAGCAGCTTAGGGCAGGGAGCGGCGTCAGCTTTCTTT. This translates into CASSLGQGAASAFF.

This clonotype occurred a few times. This chain links TRBV30 with TRBJ2-3; unclear D gene. CDR3 length: 11 residues. Germline V lookup: CDR1 GTSNPN, CDR2 SVGIG (reference sequence). V was cut by 2 bases and J by 2 bases, with 2 bases left in between. Written as DNA, the CDR3 is TGTGCCTGGAGTTCCACAGATACGCAGTATTTT. This encodes CAWSSTDTQYF.

Only a few counts were recorded for this clonotype. The CDR3, as DNA: TGTGCCAGCAGTATCCGTGGGGAAGCGCAGTATTTT. This gives the protein CASSIRGEAQYF. This chain joins TRBV6-5 and TRBJ2-3; no clear D. This CDR3 has 12 amino acids. The V gene's germline CDR1 is MNHEY and CDR2 SVGAGI. The V end was cut by 5 bases, the J end by 10 bases, with 13 bases between.

The sample holds a few counts of this clonotype. This chain uses TRBV20-1 with TRBJ2-7; D may be TRBD1 (6 bases). Germline loops: CDR1 DFQATT, CDR2 SNEGSKA (reference sequence). V was cut by 4 bases and J by 4 bases, with 20 bases left in between. The CDR3 contains 15 residues. CDR3 protein: CSATPGALQGYEQYF. The CDR3 region has the DNA TGCAGTGCTACCCCCGGGGCCCTTCAGGGGTACGAGCAGTACTTC.

This clonotype turned up a few times. This chain links TRBV7-2 with TRBJ1-2, with no clear D. The CDR3 contains 15 residues. CDR1 and CDR2 from the germline V gene are SGHTA and FQGNSA. V was shortened by 1 base and J by 2 bases, with 11 bases between the two germline ends. The CDR3 coding sequence is TGTGCCAGCAGCTTAGGAGGCGGGGTGAACTATGGCTACACCTTC. Translating gives CASSLGGGVNYGYTF.

The genes are TRBV5-8 and TRBJ2-7; 9 nucleotides agree with TRBD2. The ends lost 7 bases at V and 2 bases at J; junction bases unmatched: 4. Germline CDR1 SGHTS, CDR2 YDEGEE. The CDR3 contains 13 residues. CDR3 in amino acids: CASGRGGAYEQYF. The CDR3 DNA is TGTGCCAGCGGGCGGGGGGGAGCCTACGAGCAGTACTTC.

This chain links TRBV12-3 or TRBV12-4 with TRBJ2-3, with D possibly being TRBD2 (5 bases). The CDR3 is made up of 15 amino acids. V shed 7 bases and J shed 2 bases, with 16 bases lying between them. The CDR3 DNA follows: TGTGCCAGCACCGCGGGTGAGACGAACACAGATACGCAGTATTTT. Translated: CASTAGETNTDTQYF.

The V gene is TRBV24-1, the J gene TRBJ2-2, with TRBD2 matching 12 bases. V trimming: 3 bases; J trimming: 6 bases; junction bases outside the gene matches: 4. The length of the CDR3 is 16 residues. Looked up from germline, CDR1 is KGHDR and CDR2 is SFDVKD. The CDR3 here is CATSDASGGASGELFF. The DNA of the CDR3 is TGTGCCACCAGTGATGCTAGCGGGGGGGCCTCCGGGGAGCTGTTTTTT.

This clonotype came up a few times. The chain joins TRBV5-1 to TRBJ2-3; 7 bases fit TRBD1. The CDR3 runs to 14 residues. V shed 4 bases and J 3 bases; nucleotides not matched to a gene: 5. Per germline, CDR1 SGHRS and CDR2 YFSETQ. Here the CDR3 reads CASSRTGLTDTQYF. In DNA form, the CDR3 reads TGCGCCAGCAGCCGGACAGGACTGACAGATACGCAGTATTTT.

The chain couples TRBV28 to TRBJ2-1; no definite D call. V was pared by 2 bases and J by 9 bases, with 5 bases between. This CDR3 region has 11 residues. Per the germline V gene, CDR1 is MDHEN and CDR2 is SYDVKM. The CDR3 loop is CASSLQIEQFF. The CDR3 bases are TGTGCCAGCAGTTTACAGATTGAGCAGTTCTTC.

This clonotype was detected ten times or more. The chain carries TRBV7-2 and TRBJ1-1; D ambiguous. CDR1 is SGHTA and CDR2 is FQGNSA in the germline V gene. This CDR3 is 15 amino acids long. With 6 bases removed from V and 0 bases from J, the gap between germline ends came to 14 bases. This CDR3 reads CASSFTRNLNTEAFF. The CDR3 DNA is TGTGCCAGCAGTTTTACCCGTAACCTGAACACTGAAGCTTTCTTT.

The chain carries TRBV5-4 and TRBJ1-1; the D is unclear. Germline assignment: CDR1 SGHNT and CDR2 YYREEE (reference sequence). The CDR3 sequence is 14 residues long. V was trimmed by 4 bases and J by 5 bases, leaving 15 bases between them. Here the CDR3 reads CASSRASDYTEAFF. For the CDR3, the DNA is TGTGCCAGCAGCCGAGCGTCGGATTATACTGAAGCTTTCTTT. Variable domain in full (rest from reference TRBV5-4 and TRBJ1-1): ETGVTQSPTHLIKTRGQQVTLRCSSQSGHNTVSWYQQALGQGPQFIFQYYREEENGRGNFPPRFSGLQFPNYSSELNVNALELDDSALYLCASSRASDYTEAFFGQGTRLTVV.

This clonotype was detected only a few times. The J gene is TRBJ1-2, the V gene TRBV20-1, with 7 bases identical to TRBD1. The V gene's germline CDR1 is DFQATT and CDR2 SNEGSKA (reference sequence). V shed 0 bases, J shed 8 bases, and the junction held 9 bases outside the gene matches. The CDR3 has 14 amino acids. The CDR3 DNA reads TGCAGTGCTAGAGATGGGACAGACCACCGGGGCTACACCTTC. This codes for CSARDGTDHRGYTF.

This clonotype was counted a few times. The gene calls are TRBV20-1 and TRBJ1-2; possible D gene TRBD1, 5 bases. V dropped 5 bases and J dropped 8 bases, with 18 bases sitting between them. The CDR3 runs to 13 residues. Per the germline V gene, CDR1 is DFQATT and CDR2 is SNEGSKA (reference sequence). Written as DNA, the CDR3 is TGCAGTGCTCCTCCCCAGGGATCGGGAGGCTACACCTTC. Residues: CSAPPQGSGGYTF.

This clonotype showed up just a few times. The chain carries TRBV6-6 and TRBJ1-5; maybe TRBD1 (5 bases). CDR1 MNHNY and CDR2 SVGAGI come from the germline V gene (reference sequence). V gave up 0 bases and J gave up 3 bases, with 9 bases separating them. The CDR3 loop spans 15 amino acids. Here the CDR3 reads CASSYSTENNQPQHF. The CDR3 nucleotides are TGTGCCAGCAGTTACTCGACAGAAAACAATCAGCCCCAGCATTTT.